The next 8 T cell receptor beta chains were all read from a single sample in a study of blood T cell repertoires in COVID-19. The repertoire was sequenced with immunoSEQ multiplex PCR; TCRdb's copy has only in-frame clones and lacks some. Of some 390,000 clones listed, around nine tenths are singletons. What was sequenced was peripheral blood. The receptors stem from a human donor in a cohort sampled during active COVID-19.

The chain combines TRBV19 with TRBJ2-2, with a possible D match to TRBD2 (6 bases). Germline-derived CDR1 and CDR2 are LNHDA and SQIVND (reference sequence). The CDR3 spans 14 residues. The germline V and J ends were trimmed by 4 bases and 6 bases, with 12 bases remaining between them. The CDR3 loop reads CASSTRGRAGELFF. In nucleotides, the CDR3 is TGTGCCAGTAGTACCCGGGGGAGAGCCGGGGAGCTGTTTTTT.

This clone was picked up a small number of times. The chain has TRBV24-1 and TRBJ2-7; TRBD1 agrees at 9 bases. This CDR3 has 17 residues. Germline V gene data show CDR1 as KGHDR and CDR2 as SFDVKD. The V and J ends lost 3 bases and 2 bases, in that order; junction bases with no gene match: 10. DNA for the CDR3: TGTGCCACCAGTGATACATCGACAGGGGGTGGCCCCTACGAGCAGTACTTC. Its translation: CATSDTSTGGGPYEQYF.

V is TRBV24-1 and J is TRBJ2-5, with 11 positions matching TRBD2. Germline CDR1 and CDR2: KGHDR and SFDVKD. CDR3 length: 14 residues. Losses at the gene ends were 9 bases for V and 1 base for J; bases not matched to a gene: 3. CDR3 sequence reads: CATLAGGGQETQYF. DNA of the CDR3: TGTGCCACCCTAGCGGGGGGCGGCCAAGAGACCCAGTACTTC.

This clone was picked up a small number of times. J is TRBJ1-2 and V is TRBV7-9; 9 positions match TRBD1. CDR3 length: 15 amino acids. CDR1 is SEHNR and CDR2 is FQNEAQ in the germline V gene (reference sequence). With V trimmed by 4 bases and J by 5 bases, 8 bases remained unmatched. Here the CDR3 DNA reads TGTGCCAGCAGCTCGGGACAGGGATTAACTTATGGCTACACCTTC. Its translation is CASSSGQGLTYGYTF.

This chain connects TRBV24-1 to TRBJ2-3; a possible D gene is TRBD2 (6 bases). Looked up from germline, CDR1 is KGHDR and CDR2 is SFDVKD. The V end was cut by 3 bases, the J end by 4 bases, with 16 bases between. CDR3 length equals 16 residues. This chain's CDR3 is CATSDRGKEIADTQYF. As DNA, the CDR3 is TGTGCCACCAGTGATCGGGGGAAAGAGATCGCAGATACGCAGTATTTT.

The rearrangement joins TRBV3-1 (or the pseudogene TRBV3-2) to TRBJ1-2; D not certain. The CDR3 has 14 amino acids. V lost 2 bases and J 2 bases, leaving 9 bases between the germline ends. Germline V CDR1 and CDR2: LGHDT, YNNKEL (reference sequence). The CDR3 here is CASSQRQANYGYTF. CDR3 DNA: TGTGCCAGCAGCCAACGGCAGGCCAACTATGGCTACACCTTC.

The chain uses TRBV9 and TRBJ2-1, with 7 bases fitting TRBD2. Germline CDR1 is SGDLS and CDR2 is YYNGEE. CDR3 size: 14 residues. Losses at the gene ends were 4 bases for V and 10 bases for J; bases not matched to a gene: 11. The CDR3 protein is CASSPRVGGREQFF. The DNA for the CDR3 is TGTGCCAGCAGCCCGAGGGTGGGGGGGAGAGAGCAGTTCTTC.

V gene TRBV3-1 (or the pseudogene TRBV3-2) combines with J gene TRBJ1-2; no reliable D call. Trimming removed 1 base from V and 2 bases from J, with 11 bases in between. CDR1 and CDR2 (germline): LGHDT, YNNKEL (reference sequence). The CDR3 is made up of 15 amino acids. Here the CDR3 DNA reads TGTGCCAGCAGCCAAGGGGTGGGCCCGAACTATGGCTACACCTTC. The encoded protein is CASSQGVGPNYGYTF.